The present T cell receptor beta chain was sequenced within a study of T cells after yellow fever vaccination. Study overall: Preparing low-cell-number fractions relied on SMART-Seq v4 Ultra Low Input. General observations from the study: The booster saw the reappearance of most primary-vaccination clones (roughly 96% CD4, 88% CD8). The appearance of a small share of clonotypes in both CD4 and CD8 compartments was observed.

5'RACE template switching added a universal primer site and UMIs to TCR cDNA. TCRdb independently ran MiXCR on the 5' RACE reads; one entry per CDR3 protein. The profile shows about 340,000 distinct CDR3 sequences, under 15% of them singletons. Worth noting for this clonotype: Its antigen is still unknown.

V was pared by 3 bases and J by 5 bases, with 7 bases of the junction left unmatched. The CDR3 has 15 amino acids. CDR1 is LGHNA, CDR2 YSLEER, per germline. The source material was CD4+ T cells sorted from PBMCs, sampled 15 days after the yellow fever booster vaccination. The rearrangement uses TRBV4-3 and TRBJ1-2; 9 nucleotides align to TRBD1. This TCR derives from a man aged 18-30 years who received the YFV17D yellow fever vaccine. This chain's CDR3 is CASSQAGQGIYGYTF. The CDR3 DNA sequence: TGCGCCAGCAGCCAGGCGGGACAGGGAATTTATGGCTACACCTTC.